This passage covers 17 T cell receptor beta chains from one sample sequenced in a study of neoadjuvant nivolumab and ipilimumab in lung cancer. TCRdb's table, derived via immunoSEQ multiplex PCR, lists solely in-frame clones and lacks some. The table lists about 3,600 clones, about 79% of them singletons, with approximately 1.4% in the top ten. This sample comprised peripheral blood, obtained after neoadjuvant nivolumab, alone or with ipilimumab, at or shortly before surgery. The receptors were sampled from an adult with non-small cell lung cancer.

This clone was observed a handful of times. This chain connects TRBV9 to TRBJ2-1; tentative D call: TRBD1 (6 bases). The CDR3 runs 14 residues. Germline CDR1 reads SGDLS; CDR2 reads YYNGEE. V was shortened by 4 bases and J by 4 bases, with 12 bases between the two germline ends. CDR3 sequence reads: CASSPRDTYNEQFF. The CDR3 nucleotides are TGTGCCAGCAGCCCTCGGGACACATACAATGAGCAGTTCTTC.

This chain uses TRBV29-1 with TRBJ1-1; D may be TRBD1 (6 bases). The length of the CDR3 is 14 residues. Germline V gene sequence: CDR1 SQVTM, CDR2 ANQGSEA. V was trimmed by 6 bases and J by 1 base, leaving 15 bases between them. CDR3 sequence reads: CSVDTGRGNTEAFF. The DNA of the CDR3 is TGCAGCGTCGACACCGGCAGGGGGAACACTGAAGCTTTCTTT.

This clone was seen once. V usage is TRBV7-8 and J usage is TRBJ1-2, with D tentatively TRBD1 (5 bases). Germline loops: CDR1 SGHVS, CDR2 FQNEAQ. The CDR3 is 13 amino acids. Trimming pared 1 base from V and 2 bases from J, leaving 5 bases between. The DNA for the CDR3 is TGTGCCAGCAGCTTAGGGGGGAACTATGGCTACACCTTC. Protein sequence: CASSLGGNYGYTF.

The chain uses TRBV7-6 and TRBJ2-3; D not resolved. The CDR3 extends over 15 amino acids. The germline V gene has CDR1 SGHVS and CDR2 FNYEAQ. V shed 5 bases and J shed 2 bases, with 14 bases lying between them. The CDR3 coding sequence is TGTGCCAGCAGCGCGGACGGAGAGTCCACAGATACGCAGTATTTT. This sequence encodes CASSADGESTDTQYF. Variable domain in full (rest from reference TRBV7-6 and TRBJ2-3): GAGVSQSPRYKVTKRGQDVALRCDPISGHVSLYWYRQALGQGPEFLTYFNYEAQQDKSGLPNDRFSAERPEGSISTLTIQRTEQRDSAMYRCASSADGESTDTQYFGPGTRLTVL.

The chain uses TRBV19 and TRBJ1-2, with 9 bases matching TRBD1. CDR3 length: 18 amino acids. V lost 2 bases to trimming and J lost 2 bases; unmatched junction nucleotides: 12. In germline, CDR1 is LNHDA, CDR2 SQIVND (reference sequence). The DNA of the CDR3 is TGTGCCAGTAGTATACGGGGCCTCGGACAGGGGAAGAACTATGGCTACACCTTC. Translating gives CASSIRGLGQGKNYGYTF.

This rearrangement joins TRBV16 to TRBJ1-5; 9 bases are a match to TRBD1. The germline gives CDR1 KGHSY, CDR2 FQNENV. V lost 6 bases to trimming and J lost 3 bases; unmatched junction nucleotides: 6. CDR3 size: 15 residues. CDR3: CASRTQGATNQPQHF. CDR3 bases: TGTGCCAGCAGAACACAGGGGGCGACCAATCAGCCCCAGCATTTT.

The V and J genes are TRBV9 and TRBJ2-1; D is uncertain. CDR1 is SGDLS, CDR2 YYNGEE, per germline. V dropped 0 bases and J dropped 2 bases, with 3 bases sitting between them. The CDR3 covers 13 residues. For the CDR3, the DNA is TGTGCCAGCAGCGTAGATCCCTACAATGAGCAGTTCTTC. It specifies CASSVDPYNEQFF.

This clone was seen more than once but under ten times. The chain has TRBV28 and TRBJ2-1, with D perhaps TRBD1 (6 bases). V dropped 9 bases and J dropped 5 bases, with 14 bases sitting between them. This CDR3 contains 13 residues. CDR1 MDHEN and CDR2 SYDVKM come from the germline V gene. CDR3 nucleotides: TGTGCCAGTCGACCCGCAGGGGACAATGAGCAGTTCTTC. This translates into CASRPAGDNEQFF.

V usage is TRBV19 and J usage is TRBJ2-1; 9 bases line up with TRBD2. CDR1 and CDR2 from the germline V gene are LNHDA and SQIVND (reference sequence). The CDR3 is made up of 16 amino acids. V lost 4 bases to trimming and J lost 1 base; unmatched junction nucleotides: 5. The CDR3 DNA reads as TGTGCCAGTAGTACTCAGCGGGAGGCGTCCTACAATGAGCAGTTCTTC. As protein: CASSTQREASYNEQFF.

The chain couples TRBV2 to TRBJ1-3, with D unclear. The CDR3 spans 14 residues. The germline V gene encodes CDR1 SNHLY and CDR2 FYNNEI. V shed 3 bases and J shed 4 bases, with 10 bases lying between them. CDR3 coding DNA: TGTGCCAGCAGTGATGTGGCGGCCGGAAACACCATATATTTT. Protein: CASSDVAAGNTIYF.

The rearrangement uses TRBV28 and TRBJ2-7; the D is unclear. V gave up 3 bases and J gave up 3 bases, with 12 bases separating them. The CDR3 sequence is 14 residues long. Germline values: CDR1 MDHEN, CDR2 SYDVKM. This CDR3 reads CASSLGRLNYEQYF. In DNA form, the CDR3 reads TGTGCCAGCAGTTTGGGCAGGCTCAACTACGAGCAGTACTTC.

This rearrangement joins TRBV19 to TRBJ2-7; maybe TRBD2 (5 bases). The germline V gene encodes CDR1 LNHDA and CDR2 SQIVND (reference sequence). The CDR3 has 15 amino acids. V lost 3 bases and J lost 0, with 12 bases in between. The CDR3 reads CASSMDAGVSYEQYF. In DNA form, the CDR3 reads TGTGCCAGTAGTATGGACGCGGGTGTCTCCTACGAGCAGTACTTC.

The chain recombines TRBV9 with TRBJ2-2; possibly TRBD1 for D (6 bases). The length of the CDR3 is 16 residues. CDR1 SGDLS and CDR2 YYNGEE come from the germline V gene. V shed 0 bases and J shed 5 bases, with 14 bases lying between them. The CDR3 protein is CASSVGGPRGTGELFF. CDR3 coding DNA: TGTGCCAGCAGCGTAGGGGGGCCCCGTGGGACCGGGGAGCTGTTTTTT.

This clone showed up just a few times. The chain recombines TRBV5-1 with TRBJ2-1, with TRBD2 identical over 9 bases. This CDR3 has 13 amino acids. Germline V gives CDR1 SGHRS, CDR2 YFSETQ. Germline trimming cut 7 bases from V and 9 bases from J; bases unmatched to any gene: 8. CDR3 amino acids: CASGGTSLVEQFF. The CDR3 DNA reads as TGCGCCAGCGGGGGGACTAGCCTTGTTGAGCAGTTCTTC.

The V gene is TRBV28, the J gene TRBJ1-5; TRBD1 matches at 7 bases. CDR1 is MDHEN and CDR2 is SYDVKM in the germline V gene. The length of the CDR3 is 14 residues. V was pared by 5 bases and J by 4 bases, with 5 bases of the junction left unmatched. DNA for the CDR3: TGTGCCAGCAGTCCAGGGGGGAGTAATCAGCCCCAGCATTTT. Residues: CASSPGGSNQPQHF.

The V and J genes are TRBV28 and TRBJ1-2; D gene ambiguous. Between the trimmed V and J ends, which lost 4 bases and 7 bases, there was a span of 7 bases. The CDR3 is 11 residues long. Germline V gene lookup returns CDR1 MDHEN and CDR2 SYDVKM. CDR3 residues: CASSSGRGYTF. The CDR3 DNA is TGTGCCAGCAGTTCCGGACGTGGCTACACCTTC.

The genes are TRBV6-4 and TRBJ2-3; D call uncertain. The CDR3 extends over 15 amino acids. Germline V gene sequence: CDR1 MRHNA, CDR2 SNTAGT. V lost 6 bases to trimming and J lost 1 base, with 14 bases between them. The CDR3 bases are TGTGCCAGCAGGGACGGCCGGCCCGGCACAGATACGCAGTATTTT. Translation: CASRDGRPGTDTQYF.